A single sample is the source of the 21 T cell receptor beta chains below, sequenced in a study of blood T cell repertoires in COVID-19. Sequenced by immunoSEQ multiplex PCR; TCRdb stores in-frame clones only, minus some. This table has 85,000 to 120,000 clones, 70% to 80% appearing once. Sequencing input: peripheral blood. These receptors all come from a man in his fifties or sixties with active or convalescent COVID-19.

The V call is TRBV28, the J call TRBJ1-4, with 7 bases lining up with TRBD1. The CDR3 is 16 residues long. V trimming: 6 bases; J trimming: 2 bases; junction bases outside the gene matches: 9. CDR1 is MDHEN, CDR2 SYDVKM, per germline. Here the CDR3 reads CASRGRGRPTNEKLFF. CDR3 bases: TGTGCCAGCAGGGGCAGGGGGAGGCCTACTAATGAAAAACTGTTTTTT.

This clone was counted between two and nine times. J is TRBJ2-1 and V is TRBV24-1, with 7 bases matching TRBD2. The CDR3 runs to 16 residues. CDR1 is KGHDR and CDR2 is SFDVKD in the germline V gene. V shed 4 bases, J shed 0 bases, and the junction held 5 bases outside the gene matches. The CDR3 here is CATSDALASSYNEQFF. The CDR3 DNA is TGTGCCACCAGTGACGCACTAGCGAGCTCCTACAATGAGCAGTTCTTC.

This rearrangement joins TRBV7-2 to TRBJ2-1; 14 bases align to TRBD2. V shed 1 base, J shed 7 bases, and the junction held 3 bases outside the gene matches. From germline, CDR1 is SGHTA and CDR2 FQGNSA. The CDR3 has 16 residues. In DNA, the CDR3 is TGTGCCAGCAGCTTAGAGGGGACTAGCGGGAGAAATGAGCAGTTCTTC. Amino acid sequence: CASSLEGTSGRNEQFF.

This clone was detected only a few times. The chain recombines TRBV19 with TRBJ1-6, with 8 bases fitting TRBD1. Germline V gives CDR1 LNHDA, CDR2 SQIVND (reference sequence). After removal of 9 bases from V and 5 bases from J, the junction contained 6 bases not matched to a gene. The CDR3 is made up of 14 amino acids. The CDR3 protein is CASGRTGHNSPLHF. CDR3 coding DNA: TGTGCCAGCGGCCGGACAGGGCATAATTCACCCCTCCACTTT.

The V and J genes are TRBV7-9 and TRBJ1-5; TRBD1 agrees at 11 bases. CDR1 SEHNR and CDR2 FQNEAQ come from the germline V gene (reference sequence). This CDR3 has 17 residues. V lost 5 bases and J lost 0; bases outside the gene matches: 6. The CDR3 sequence: CASSNGQGALSNQPQHF. The CDR3 bases are TGTGCCAGCAGCAACGGACAGGGGGCCCTTAGCAATCAGCCCCAGCATTTT.

The chain joins TRBV6-6 to TRBJ2-1; D remains unclear. Germline V gene data show CDR1 as MNHNY and CDR2 as SVGAGI (reference sequence). The length of the CDR3 is 13 residues. Trimming pared 1 base from V and 6 bases from J, leaving 7 bases between. Written as DNA, the CDR3 is TGTGCCAGCAGTTACTTTGCGGCCAATGAGCAGTTCTTC. It encodes CASSYFAANEQFF.

This clone was counted a few times. The CDR3 coding sequence is TGTGCCAGCAGCTTAGGCCTATACAGGGAATCCTACGAGCAGTACTTC. Translation gives CASSLGLYRESYEQYF. The rearrangement joins TRBV11-2 to TRBJ2-7, with a weak D call TRBD1 (6 bases). The CDR3 loop spans 16 amino acids. V was shortened by 1 base and J by 1 base, with 14 bases between the two germline ends. The V gene's germline CDR1 is SGHAT and CDR2 FQNNGV.

The rearrangement links TRBV5-4 to TRBJ2-7; 8 positions match TRBD2. CDR3 length equals 17 residues. With V trimmed by 0 bases and J by 3 bases, 11 bases remained unmatched. Looked up from germline, CDR1 is SGHNT and CDR2 is YYREEE (reference sequence). The CDR3 region is CASSLGRAGGGSYEQYF. CDR3 sequence (DNA): TGTGCCAGCAGCTTGGGCCGGGCGGGAGGTGGGAGCTACGAGCAGTACTTC.

The chain employs TRBV27 and TRBJ1-6, with TRBD1 matching 9 bases. Trimming took 6 bases from V and 0 from J; bases not matched to a gene: 12. Germline CDR1 is MNHEY and CDR2 is SMNVEV (reference sequence). This CDR3 spans 19 amino acids. As DNA, the CDR3 is TGTGCCAGCAGACCTACAGGGGGCTCGGTCCTCTCCTATAATTCACCCCTCCACTTT. This sequence encodes CASRPTGGSVLSYNSPLHF.

This rearrangement joins TRBV2 to TRBJ2-5; TRBD1 might be the D (6 bases). The CDR3 spans 13 residues. CDR1 and CDR2 (germline): SNHLY, FYNNEI. With 9 bases removed from V and 5 bases from J, the gap between germline ends came to 16 bases. The CDR3 loop is CASSQGGVETQYF. In DNA, the CDR3 is TGTGCCAGTTCCCAAGGGGGAGTGGAGACCCAGTACTTC. The whole variable domain, remainder taken from reference TRBV2 and TRBJ2-5, is EPEVTQTPSHQVTQMGQEVILRCVPISNHLYFYWYRQILGQKVEFLVSFYNNEISEKSEIFDDQFSVERPDGSNFTLKIRSTKLEDSAMYFCASSQGGVETQYFGPGTRLLVL.

This rearrangement joins TRBV5-8 to TRBJ2-7, with D perhaps matching TRBD2 (6 bases). The CDR3 has 13 residues. With 1 base removed from V and 7 bases from J, the gap between germline ends came to 12 bases. CDR1 and CDR2 (germline): SGHTS, YDEGEE. In DNA, the CDR3 is TGTGCCAGCAGCTTGCTTTCAGGAGGGGAGCAGTACTTC. Translation gives CASSLLSGGEQYF.

A single count supports this clone. The V call is TRBV5-6, the J call TRBJ2-2, with a possible D match to TRBD2 (5 bases). V was clipped by 3 bases and J by 7 bases, with 10 bases between them. From germline, CDR1 is SGHDT and CDR2 YYEEEE. CDR3 length: 13 amino acids. CDR3 coding DNA: TGTGCCAGCAGCTCGCCTGGAGGCGGGGAGCTGTTTTTT. Its protein is CASSSPGGGELFF.

The chain joins TRBV5-4 to TRBJ1-5; D is undetermined. This CDR3 has 13 residues. Per germline, CDR1 SGHNT and CDR2 YYREEE (reference sequence). The ends were cut back, 4 bases at V and 0 bases at J, with 5 bases in the middle. CDR3 DNA: TGTGCCAGCAGCCAGGATAGCAATCAGCCCCAGCATTTT. As protein: CASSQDSNQPQHF.

V and J are TRBV9 and TRBJ1-6, with TRBD1 matching 8 bases. Germline V gene data show CDR1 as SGDLS and CDR2 as YYNGEE. V lost 1 base and J lost 8; bases outside the gene matches: 2. The CDR3 has 14 amino acids. The CDR3 spells CASSVLQGDSPLHF. The CDR3 nucleotides read TGTGCCAGCAGCGTACTACAGGGGGATTCACCCCTCCACTTT. Using reference TRBV9 and TRBJ1-6 for the parts outside the CDR3, the full variable domain is DSGVTQTPKHLITATGQRVTLRCSPRSGDLSVYWYQQSLDQGLQFLIQYYNGEERAKGNILERFSAQQFPDLHSELNLSSLELGDSALYFCASSVLQGDSPLHFGNGTRLTVT.

V is TRBV10-3 and J is TRBJ2-3; TRBD1 agrees at 8 bases. Per the germline V gene, CDR1 is ENHRY and CDR2 is SYGVKD. J was trimmed by 4 bases and V by 1 base; bases with no gene match: 7. The CDR3 has 16 residues. This CDR3 is CAISELARGQSDTQYF. In DNA, the CDR3 is TGTGCCATCAGTGAGTTGGCCAGGGGGCAATCAGATACGCAGTATTTT.

The chain employs TRBV6-5 and TRBJ2-2; 10 bases align to TRBD2. With V trimmed by 7 bases and J by 5 bases, 4 bases remained unmatched. The length of the CDR3 is 14 residues. Per the germline V gene, CDR1 is MNHEY and CDR2 is SVGAGI. The CDR3: CASIAGGPTGELFF. The CDR3 nucleotides read TGTGCCAGCATAGCGGGAGGTCCTACCGGGGAGCTGTTTTTT.

The rearrangement joins TRBV9 to TRBJ1-5, with 7 nucleotides matching TRBD1. The CDR3 is made up of 19 amino acids. CDR1 is SGDLS, CDR2 YYNGEE, per germline. Unmatched junction bases numbered 19, after V lost 2 bases and J lost 5 bases. In DNA form, the CDR3 reads TGTGCCAGCAGCGTGGGGGAACAGGGGAAGGGTATAACGGATCAGCCCCAGCATTTT. Amino acids: CASSVGEQGKGITDQPQHF.

This clone was observed once. The chain is built from TRBV11-3 and TRBJ1-2, with TRBD1 as a possible D gene (6 bases). Germline CDR1 SGHNT, CDR2 YENEEA. Trimming shortened V by 1 base and J by 4 bases, and 13 bases separated the two germline ends. This CDR3 spans 15 amino acids. CDR3 protein: CASSLGGGEIYGYTF. As DNA, the CDR3 is TGTGCCAGCAGCTTAGGAGGGGGTGAAATCTATGGCTACACCTTC.

V and J are TRBV27 and TRBJ1-5; D is undetermined. This CDR3 spans 13 amino acids. Germline CDR1 MNHEY, CDR2 SMNVEV (reference sequence). The V and J ends lost 8 bases and 3 bases respectively, with 11 bases between them. CDR3: CASAGGFNQPQHF. The CDR3 DNA sequence: TGTGCCAGCGCCGGAGGGTTCAATCAGCCCCAGCATTTT.

This sequence joins TRBV29-1 and TRBJ2-6; D remains ambiguous. V lost 0 bases and J 4 bases, leaving 13 bases between the germline ends. Germline values: CDR1 SQVTM, CDR2 ANQGSEA. The CDR3 contains 16 residues. The CDR3 DNA reads TGCAGCGTTGAAGATTTCTCCAGGTCCGGGGCCAACGTCCTGACTTTC. It translates to CSVEDFSRSGANVLTF. The variable domain in full, completed from reference TRBV29-1 and TRBJ2-6, reads SAVISQKPSRDICQRGTSLTIQCQVDSQVTMMFWYRQQPGQSLTLIATANQGSEATYESGFVIDKFPISRPNLTFSTLTVSNMSPEDSSIYLCSVEDFSRSGANVLTFGAGSRLTVL.

This chain uses TRBV11-3 with TRBJ2-2; 8 nucleotides line up with TRBD1. CDR1 is SGHNT, CDR2 YENEEA, per germline. The V and J ends lost 4 bases and 5 bases, in that order; junction bases with no gene match: 3. The CDR3 is 14 residues long. Here the CDR3 reads CASSSRQGTGELFF. The DNA of the CDR3 is TGTGCCAGCAGCTCTAGACAGGGGACCGGGGAGCTGTTTTTT.